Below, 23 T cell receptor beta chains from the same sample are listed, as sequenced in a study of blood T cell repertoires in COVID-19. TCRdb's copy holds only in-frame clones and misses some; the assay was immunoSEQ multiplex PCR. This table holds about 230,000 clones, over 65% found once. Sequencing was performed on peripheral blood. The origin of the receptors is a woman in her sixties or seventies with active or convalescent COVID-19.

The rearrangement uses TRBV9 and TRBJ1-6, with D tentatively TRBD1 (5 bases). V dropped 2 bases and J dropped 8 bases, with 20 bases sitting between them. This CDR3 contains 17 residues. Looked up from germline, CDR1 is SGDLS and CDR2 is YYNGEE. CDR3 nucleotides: TGTGCCAGCAGCGTTGGGAAGGGGAATGCTAGATATTCACCCCTCCACTTT. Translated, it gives CASSVGKGNARYSPLHF.

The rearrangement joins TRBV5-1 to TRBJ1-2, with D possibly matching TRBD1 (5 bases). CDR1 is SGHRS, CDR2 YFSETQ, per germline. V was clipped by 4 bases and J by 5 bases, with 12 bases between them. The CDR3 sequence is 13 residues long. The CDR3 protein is CASSEDKTYGYTF. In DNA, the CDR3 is TGCGCCAGCAGCGAGGACAAGACTTATGGCTACACCTTC.

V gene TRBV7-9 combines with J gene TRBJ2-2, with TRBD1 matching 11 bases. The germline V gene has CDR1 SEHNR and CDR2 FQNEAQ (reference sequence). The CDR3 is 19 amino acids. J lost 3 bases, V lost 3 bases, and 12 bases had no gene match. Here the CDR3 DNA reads TGTGCCAGCAGCTTCCCCGGGACAGGGGGTGGCCTCCACACCGGGGAGCTGTTTTTT. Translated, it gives CASSFPGTGGGLHTGELFF.

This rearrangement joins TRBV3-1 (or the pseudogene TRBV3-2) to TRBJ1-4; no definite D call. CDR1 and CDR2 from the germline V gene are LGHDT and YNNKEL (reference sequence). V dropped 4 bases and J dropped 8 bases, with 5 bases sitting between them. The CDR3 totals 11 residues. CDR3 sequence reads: CASSLQEKLFF. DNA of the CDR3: TGTGCCAGCAGCCTACAGGAAAAACTGTTTTTT.

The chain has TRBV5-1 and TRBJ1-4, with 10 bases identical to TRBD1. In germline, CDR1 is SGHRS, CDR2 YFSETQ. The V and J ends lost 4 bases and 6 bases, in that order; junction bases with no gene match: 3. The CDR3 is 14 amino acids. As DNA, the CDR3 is TGCGCCAGCAGCCCGGGACAGGGGCATGAAAAACTGTTTTTT. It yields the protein CASSPGQGHEKLFF. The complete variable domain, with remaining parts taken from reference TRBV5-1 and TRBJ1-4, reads KAGVTQTPRYLIKTRGQQVTLSCSPISGHRSVSWYQQTPGQGLQFLFEYFSETQRNKGNFPGRFSGRQFSNSRSEMNVSTLELGDSALYLCASSPGQGHEKLFFGSGTQLSVL.

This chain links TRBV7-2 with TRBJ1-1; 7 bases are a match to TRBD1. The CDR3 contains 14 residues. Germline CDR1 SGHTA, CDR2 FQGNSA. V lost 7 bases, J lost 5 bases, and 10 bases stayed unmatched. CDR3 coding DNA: TGTGCCAGCAACCCGGGAGGGGGCGAGACTGAAGCTTTCTTT. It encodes CASNPGGGETEAFF.

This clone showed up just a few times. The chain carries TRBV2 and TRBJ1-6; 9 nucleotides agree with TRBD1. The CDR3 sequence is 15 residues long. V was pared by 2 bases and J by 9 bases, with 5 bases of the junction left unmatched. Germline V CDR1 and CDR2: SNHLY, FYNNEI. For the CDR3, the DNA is TGTGCCAGCAGTGAATCAGGACAGGGGAGTTCACCCCTCCACTTT. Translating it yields CASSESGQGSSPLHF.

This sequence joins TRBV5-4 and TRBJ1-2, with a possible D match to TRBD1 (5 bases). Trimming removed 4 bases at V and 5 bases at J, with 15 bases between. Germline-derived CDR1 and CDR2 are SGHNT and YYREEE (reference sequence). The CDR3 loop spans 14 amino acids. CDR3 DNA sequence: TGTGCCAGCAGCCCGGACAACCTGGGGTATGGCTACACCTTC. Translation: CASSPDNLGYGYTF.

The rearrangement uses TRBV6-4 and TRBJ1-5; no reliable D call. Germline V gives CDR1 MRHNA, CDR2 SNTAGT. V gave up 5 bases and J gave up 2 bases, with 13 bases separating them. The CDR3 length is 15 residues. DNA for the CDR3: TGTGCCAGCAGTCCCCATGGAGGTGGCAATCAGCCCCAGCATTTT. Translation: CASSPHGGGNQPQHF.

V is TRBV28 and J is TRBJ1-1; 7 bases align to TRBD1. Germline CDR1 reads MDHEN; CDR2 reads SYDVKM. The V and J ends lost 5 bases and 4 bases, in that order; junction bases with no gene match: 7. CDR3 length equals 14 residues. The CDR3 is CASSPQQGVTEAFF. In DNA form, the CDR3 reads TGTGCCAGCAGTCCTCAGCAGGGGGTCACTGAAGCTTTCTTT.

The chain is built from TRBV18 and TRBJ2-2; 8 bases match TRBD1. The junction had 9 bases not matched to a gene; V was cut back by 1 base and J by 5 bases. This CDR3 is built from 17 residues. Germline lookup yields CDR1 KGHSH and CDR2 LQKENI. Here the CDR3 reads CASSPRSGGSRTGELFF. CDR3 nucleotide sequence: TGTGCCAGCTCACCACGGTCAGGGGGCTCGAGGACCGGGGAGCTGTTTTTT.

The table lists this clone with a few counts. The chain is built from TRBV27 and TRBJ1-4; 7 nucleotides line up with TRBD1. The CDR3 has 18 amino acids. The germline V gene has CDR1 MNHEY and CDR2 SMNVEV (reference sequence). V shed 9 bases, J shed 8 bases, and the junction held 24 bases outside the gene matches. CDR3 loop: CASRKGGQKYIFEEKLFF. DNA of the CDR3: TGTGCCAGTCGGAAGGGGGGACAGAAATATATATTTGAAGAAAAACTGTTTTTT.

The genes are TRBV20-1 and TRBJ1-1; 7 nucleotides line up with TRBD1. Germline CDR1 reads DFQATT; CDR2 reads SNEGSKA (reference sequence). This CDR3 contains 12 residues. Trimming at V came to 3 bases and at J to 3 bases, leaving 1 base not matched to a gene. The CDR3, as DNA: TGCAGTGCTAGTCAGGGGGACACTGAAGCTTTCTTT. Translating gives CSASQGDTEAFF.

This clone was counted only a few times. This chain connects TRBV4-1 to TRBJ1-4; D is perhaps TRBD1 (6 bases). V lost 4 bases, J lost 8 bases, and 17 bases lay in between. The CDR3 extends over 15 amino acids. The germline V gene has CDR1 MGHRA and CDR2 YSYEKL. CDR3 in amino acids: CASSPLGALREKLFF. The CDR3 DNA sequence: TGCGCCAGCAGCCCCCTGGGGGCTTTGCGGGAAAAACTGTTTTTT.

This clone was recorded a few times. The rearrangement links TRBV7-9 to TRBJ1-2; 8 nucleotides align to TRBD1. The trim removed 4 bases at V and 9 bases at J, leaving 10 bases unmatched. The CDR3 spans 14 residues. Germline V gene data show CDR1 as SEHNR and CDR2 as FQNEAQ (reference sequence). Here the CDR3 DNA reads TGTGCCAGCAGCTCTCGACAGGGGATGGGAAGCTACACCTTC. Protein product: CASSSRQGMGSYTF.

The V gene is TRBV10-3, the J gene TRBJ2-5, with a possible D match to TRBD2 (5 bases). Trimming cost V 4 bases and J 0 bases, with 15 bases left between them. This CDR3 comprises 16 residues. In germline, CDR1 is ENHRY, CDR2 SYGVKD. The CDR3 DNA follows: TGTGCCATCAGTGGGGTAGCGAGCGCTTACCAAGAGACCCAGTACTTC. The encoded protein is CAISGVASAYQETQYF.

The CDR3 reads CASSPRTGAVNQPQHF. The CDR3 DNA reads as TGTGCCAGCAGCCCCAGGACAGGGGCCGTGAATCAGCCCCAGCATTTT. The chain uses TRBV3-1 (or the pseudogene TRBV3-2) and TRBJ1-5; TRBD1 matches at 9 bases. After removal of 4 bases from V and 4 bases from J, the junction contained 8 bases not matched to a gene. The CDR3 contains 16 residues. CDR1 is LGHDT and CDR2 is YNNKEL in the germline V gene (reference sequence).

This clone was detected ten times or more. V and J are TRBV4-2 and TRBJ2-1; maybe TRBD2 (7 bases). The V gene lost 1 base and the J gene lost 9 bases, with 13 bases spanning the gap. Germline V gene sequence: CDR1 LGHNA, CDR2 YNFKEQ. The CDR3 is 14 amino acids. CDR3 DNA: TGTGCCAGCAGCCAAGCCTGGGGGGGCGGTGAGCAGTTCTTC. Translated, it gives CASSQAWGGGEQFF.

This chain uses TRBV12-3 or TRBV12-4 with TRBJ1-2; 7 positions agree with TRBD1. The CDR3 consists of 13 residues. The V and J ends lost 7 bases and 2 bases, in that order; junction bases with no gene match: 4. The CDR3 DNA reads TGTGCCAGCACCCCACAGGGGAACTATGGCTACACCTTC. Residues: CASTPQGNYGYTF.

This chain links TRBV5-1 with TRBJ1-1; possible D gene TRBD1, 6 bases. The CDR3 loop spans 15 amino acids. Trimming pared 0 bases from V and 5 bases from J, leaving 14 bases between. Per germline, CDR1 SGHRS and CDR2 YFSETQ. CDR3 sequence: CASSLARTRGTEAFF. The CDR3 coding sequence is TGCGCCAGCAGCTTGGCCCGGACGAGGGGGACTGAAGCTTTCTTT.

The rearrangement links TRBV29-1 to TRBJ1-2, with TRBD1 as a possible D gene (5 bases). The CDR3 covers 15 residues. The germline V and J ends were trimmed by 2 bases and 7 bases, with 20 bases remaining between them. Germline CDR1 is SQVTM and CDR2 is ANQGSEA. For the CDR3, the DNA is TGCAGCGTTGAATCGCTGAATATTAGGGGCTCTGGCTACACCTTC. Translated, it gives CSVESLNIRGSGYTF. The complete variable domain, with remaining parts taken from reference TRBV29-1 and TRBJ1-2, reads SAVISQKPSRDICQRGTSLTIQCQVDSQVTMMFWYRQQPGQSLTLIATANQGSEATYESGFVIDKFPISRPNLTFSTLTVSNMSPEDSSIYLCSVESLNIRGSGYTFGSGTRLTVV.

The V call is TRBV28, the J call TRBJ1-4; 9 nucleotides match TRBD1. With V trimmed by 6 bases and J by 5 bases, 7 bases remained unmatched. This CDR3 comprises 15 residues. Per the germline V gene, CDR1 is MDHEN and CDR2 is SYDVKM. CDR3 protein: CASSKTGTGNEKLFF. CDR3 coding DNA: TGTGCCAGCAGCAAGACCGGGACAGGGAATGAAAAACTGTTTTTT.

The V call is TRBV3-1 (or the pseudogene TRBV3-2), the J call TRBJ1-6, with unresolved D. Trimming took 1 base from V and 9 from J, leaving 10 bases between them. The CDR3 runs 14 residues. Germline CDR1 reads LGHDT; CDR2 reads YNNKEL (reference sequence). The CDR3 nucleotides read TGTGCCAGCAGCCAAGTGCAGTCTGGTTCACCCCTCCACTTT. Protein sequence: CASSQVQSGSPLHF.